The T cell receptor (beta chain) described here comes from a study of cytomegalovirus exposure and HLA in healthy donors. Primers for the PCR totalled 60 Vbeta and 13 Jbeta. Some clones are missing from TCRdb's copy, which holds only in-frame ones; the method was immunoSEQ multiplex PCR. Here the sample spans approximately 220,000 clones, roughly 70% being singletons. Germline loops: CDR1 MNHEY, CDR2 SMNVEV (reference sequence). This CDR3 spans 17 amino acids. With V trimmed by 3 bases and J by 7 bases, 9 bases remained unmatched. The rearrangement joins TRBV27 to TRBJ1-4, with TRBD1 matching over 12 bases. Sequenced input: PBMCs. This clonotype originated in a woman in her twenties or thirties in good health and CMV-seronegative. CDR3 in DNA: TGTGCCAGCAGTTTTGGGGGACAGGGGGCGGCTGGTGAAAAACTGTTTTTT. Protein: CASSFGGQGAAGEKLFF.